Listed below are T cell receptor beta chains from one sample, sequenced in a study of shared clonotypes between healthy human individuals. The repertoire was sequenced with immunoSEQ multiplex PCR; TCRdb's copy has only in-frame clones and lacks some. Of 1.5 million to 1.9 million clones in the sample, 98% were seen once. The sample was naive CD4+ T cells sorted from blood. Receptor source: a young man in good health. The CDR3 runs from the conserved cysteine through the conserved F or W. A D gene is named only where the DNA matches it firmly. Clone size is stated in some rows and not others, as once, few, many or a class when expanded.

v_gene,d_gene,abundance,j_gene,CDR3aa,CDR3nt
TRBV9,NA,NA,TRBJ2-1,CASSAWPYNEQFF,TGTGCCAGCAGCGCCTGGCCGTACAATGAGCAGTTCTTC
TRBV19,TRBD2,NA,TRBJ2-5,CASSIGRASGSRETQYF,TGTGCCAGTAGTATAGGCAGGGCTAGCGGGAGCCGAGAGACCCAGTACTTC
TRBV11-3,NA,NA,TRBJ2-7,CASSLVLGEKGGETYEQYF,TGTGCCAGCAGCTTAGTCCTCGGAGAAAAAGGGGGGGAAACCTACGAGCAGTACTTC
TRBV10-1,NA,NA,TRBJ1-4,CASSEGPGGEKLFF,TGCGCCAGCAGTGAGGGCCCAGGAGGTGAAAAACTGTTTTTT
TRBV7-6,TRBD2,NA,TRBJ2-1,CASSLSPLVTSVNEQFF,TGTGCCAGCAGCTTAAGCCCCCTGGTGACTAGCGTTAATGAGCAGTTCTTC
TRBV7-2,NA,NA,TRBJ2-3,CASRVIRTGVYTQYF,TGTGCCAGCAGAGTAATAAGGACCGGGGTCTATACGCAGTATTTT
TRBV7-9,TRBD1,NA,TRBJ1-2,CASSLRDRGYGYTF,TGTGCCAGCAGCCTCCGGGACAGGGGCTATGGCTACACCTTC
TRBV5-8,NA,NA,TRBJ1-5,CASSLRLIHASNQPQHF,TGTGCCAGCAGCTTGCGCCTTATCCATGCGAGCAATCAGCCCCAGCATTTT
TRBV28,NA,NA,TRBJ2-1,CASIPPTRGEQFF,TGTGCCAGCATCCCCCCCACTAGGGGTGAGCAGTTCTTC
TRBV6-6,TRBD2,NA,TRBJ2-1,CASSKTSGSLNEQFF,TGTGCCAGCAGTAAGACTAGCGGGAGCTTAAATGAGCAGTTCTTC
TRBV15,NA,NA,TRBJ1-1,CATSRSLGGGTEAFF,TGTGCCACCAGCAGATCCCTGGGAGGGGGCACTGAAGCTTTCTTT
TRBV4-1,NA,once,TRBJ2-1,CASSQGPGKYNEQFF,TGCGCCAGCAGCCAAGGTCCGGGAAAGTACAATGAGCAGTTCTTC
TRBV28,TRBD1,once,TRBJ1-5,CASTRDSWNQPQHF,TGTGCCAGCACAAGGGACAGTTGGAATCAGCCCCAGCATTTT
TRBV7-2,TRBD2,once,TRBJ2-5,CASSLGLAGTFENF,TGTGCCAGCAGCTTAGGACTAGCGGGGACGTTCGAGAACTTC
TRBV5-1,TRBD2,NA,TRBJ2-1,CASSLATSGRANEQFF,TGCGCCAGCAGCTTGGCGACTAGCGGGAGGGCGAATGAGCAGTTCTTC
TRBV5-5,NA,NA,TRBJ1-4,CASSRSANEKLFF,TGTGCCAGCAGCCGGAGCGCTAATGAAAAACTGTTTTTT
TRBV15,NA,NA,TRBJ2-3,CATSARAATQYF,TGTGCCACCAGCGCGAGGGCGGCTACGCAGTATTTT
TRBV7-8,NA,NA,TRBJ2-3,CASSSRSGRPIWNTDTQYF,TGTGCCAGCAGTTCTCGTTCCGGGAGACCCATCTGGAACACAGATACGCAGTATTTT
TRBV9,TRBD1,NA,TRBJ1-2,CASSVASQGAYGYTF,TGTGCCAGCAGCGTAGCTAGTCAGGGGGCTTATGGCTACACCTTC
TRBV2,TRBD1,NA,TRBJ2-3,CASSDRTGSTDTQYF,TGTGCCAGCAGTGACCGGACAGGGAGCACAGATACGCAGTATTTT
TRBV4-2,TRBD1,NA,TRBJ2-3,CASSQLGDRGDTQYF,TGTGCCAGCAGCCAACTGGGGGACAGGGGAGATACGCAGTATTTT
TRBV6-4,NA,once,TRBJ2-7,CDDPPVRVFEQYF,TGTGACGACCCCCCAGTGAGGGTTTTCGAGCAGTACTTC
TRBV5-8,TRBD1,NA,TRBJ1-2,CASSPPDRAHGYTF,TGTGCCAGCAGCCCTCCGGACAGGGCCCATGGCTACACCTTC
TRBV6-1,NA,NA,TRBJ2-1,CASSTVGNEQFF,TGTGCCAGCAGTACCGTGGGCAATGAGCAGTTCTTC
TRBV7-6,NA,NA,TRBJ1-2,CASSLSVADGYTF,TGTGCCAGCAGCCTGAGCGTCGCTGATGGCTACACCTTC
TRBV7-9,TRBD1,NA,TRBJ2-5,CASSITPGQGAETQYF,TGTGCCAGCAGCATAACTCCGGGACAGGGGGCTGAGACCCAGTACTTC
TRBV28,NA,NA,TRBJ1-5,CASSLRPSQNQPQHF,TGTGCCAGCAGTCTACGACCGAGCCAGAATCAGCCCCAGCATTTT
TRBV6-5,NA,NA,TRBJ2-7,CASSYSSSYYEQYF,TGTGCCAGCAGTTACTCATCTAGCTACTACGAGCAGTACTTC
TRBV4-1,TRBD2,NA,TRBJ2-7,CASSLPGGAHEQYF,TGCGCCAGCAGCCTCCCGGGGGGGGCCCACGAGCAGTACTTC
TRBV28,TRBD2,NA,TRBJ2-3,CASSPGLGRADTQYF,TGTGCCAGCAGCCCCGGACTAGGACGTGCAGATACGCAGTATTTT
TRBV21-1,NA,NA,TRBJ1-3,CASSRGIPSGNTIYF,TGTGCCAGCAGCAGGGGGATCCCCTCTGGAAACACCATATATTTT
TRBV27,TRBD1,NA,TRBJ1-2,CASRRGLYGYTF,TGTGCCAGTAGGAGGGGGCTCTATGGCTACACCTTC
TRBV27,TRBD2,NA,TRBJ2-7,CASSFWASGSGEQYF,TGTGCCAGCAGTTTCTGGGCTAGCGGGAGCGGGGAGCAGTACTTC
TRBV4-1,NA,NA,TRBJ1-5,CASSQDRQVYSNQPQHF,TGCGCCAGCAGCCAAGATAGGCAGGTTTATAGCAATCAGCCCCAGCATTTT
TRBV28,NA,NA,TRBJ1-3,CASSLVAGNTIYF,TGTGCCAGCAGTTTGGTCGCTGGAAACACCATATATTTT
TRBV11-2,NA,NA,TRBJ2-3,CASRTISGKGGDTQYF,TGTGCCAGCAGAACAATTAGCGGAAAGGGCGGGGATACGCAGTATTTT
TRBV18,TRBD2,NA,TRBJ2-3,CASSPISASGASTDTQYF,TGTGCCAGCTCACCGATCTCTGCTAGCGGGGCTAGCACAGATACGCAGTATTTT
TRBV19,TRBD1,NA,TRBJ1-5,CASTPWTGANQPQHF,TGTGCCAGCACCCCCTGGACAGGGGCCAATCAGCCCCAGCATTTT
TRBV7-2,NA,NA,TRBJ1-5,CASSSQGNQPQHF,TGTGCCAGCAGCTCACAGGGTAATCAGCCCCAGCATTTT
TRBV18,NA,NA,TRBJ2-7,CASSPDSGEQYF,TGTGCCAGCTCACCAGACAGTGGCGAGCAGTACTTC
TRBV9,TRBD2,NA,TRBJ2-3,CASSVASGRALDTQYF,TGTGCCAGCAGCGTAGCCTCCGGGAGGGCCTTGGATACGCAGTATTTT
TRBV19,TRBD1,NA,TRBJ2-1,CASSMGADRVFF,TGTGCCAGTAGTATGGGCGCGGACAGGGTGTTCTTC